Following are 13 T cell receptor beta chains from one sample sequenced in a study of blood T cell repertoires in COVID-19. TCRdb's copy holds only in-frame clones and misses some; the assay was immunoSEQ multiplex PCR. Of about 250,000 clones in the sample, 65% to 90% are singletons; the top ten hold approximately 5%. Specimen: peripheral blood. The receptor set was obtained from a man aged 45 to 65 with COVID-19, enrolled during active disease.

V is TRBV9 and J is TRBJ2-1, with 14 nucleotides matching TRBD2. The CDR3 covers 20 residues. Germline V CDR1 and CDR2: SGDLS, YYNGEE. V shed 2 bases, J shed 8 bases, and the junction held 18 bases outside the gene matches. CDR3 region: CASSVSPGTSGGPSADEQFF. The DNA for the CDR3 is TGTGCCAGCAGCGTCTCTCCCGGGACTAGCGGGGGACCGAGCGCTGATGAGCAGTTCTTC.

The V gene is TRBV10-3, the J gene TRBJ2-5; D may be TRBD2 (7 bases). The CDR3 extends over 15 amino acids. With 2 bases removed from V and 1 base from J, the gap between germline ends came to 11 bases. The germline V gene encodes CDR1 ENHRY and CDR2 SYGVKD. CDR3: CAISELGGPQETQYF. The DNA of the CDR3 is TGTGCCATCAGTGAGCTGGGGGGGCCCCAAGAGACCCAGTACTTC.

The V and J genes are TRBV6-5 and TRBJ2-2; the match to TRBD2 covers 8 bases. Germline CDR1 is MNHEY and CDR2 is SVGAGI. J lost 6 bases, V lost 11 bases, and 14 bases had no gene match. This CDR3 spans 15 amino acids. CDR3 sequence (DNA): TGTGCCTCCACTCCGGGACTAGGCTTATCCGGGGAGCTGTTTTTT. Translating gives CASTPGLGLSGELFF.

The V call is TRBV19, the J call TRBJ2-7; 8 bases fit TRBD1. CDR1 and CDR2 from the germline V gene are LNHDA and SQIVND (reference sequence). The V and J ends lost 7 bases and 6 bases, in that order; junction bases with no gene match: 11. The length of the CDR3 is 14 residues. CDR3 residues: CASTLTRGQGEQYF. The CDR3 coding sequence is TGTGCCAGTACCCTAACCAGGGGGCAAGGCGAGCAGTACTTC.

The chain couples TRBV11-2 to TRBJ2-1; 8 bases are shared with TRBD1. After removal of 5 bases from V and 1 base from J, the junction contained 4 bases not matched to a gene. There are 15 residues in the CDR3. Per the germline V gene, CDR1 is SGHAT and CDR2 is FQNNGV. The CDR3 here is CASSPDRGSYNEQFF. For the CDR3, the DNA is TGTGCCAGCAGCCCTGACAGGGGATCCTACAATGAGCAGTTCTTC.

This clone showed up just once. The chain recombines TRBV7-8 with TRBJ2-7; 9 bases fit TRBD1. In germline, CDR1 is SGHVS, CDR2 FQNEAQ. The CDR3 consists of 14 residues. The V and J ends lost 6 bases and 6 bases, in that order; junction bases with no gene match: 9. CDR3 DNA: TGTGCCAGCAGACTCGGGACAGGGTTAGTCGAGCAGTACTTC. Its translation: CASRLGTGLVEQYF.

This chain uses TRBV6-6 with TRBJ1-1; no reliable D call. Trimming took off 11 bases at V and 1 base at J, with 11 bases between the two ends. There are 12 residues in the CDR3. In germline, CDR1 is MNHNY, CDR2 SVGAGI (reference sequence). The CDR3 sequence is CAGGQGNTEAFF. The CDR3 DNA sequence: TGTGCCGGAGGCCAAGGGAACACTGAAGCTTTCTTT.

J is TRBJ1-1 and V is TRBV5-4, with 7 nucleotides matching TRBD1. The V segment lost 5 bases and the J segment 1 base; nucleotides outside the gene matches: 8. Germline CDR1 SGHNT, CDR2 YYREEE (reference sequence). The CDR3 contains 15 residues. CDR3 coding DNA: TGTGCCAGCAGGAAGGGCAGGGGGAAGAACACTGAAGCTTTCTTT. Translating gives CASRKGRGKNTEAFF.

This chain uses TRBV6-5 with TRBJ2-7; no clear D. The V end was cut by 2 bases, the J end by 6 bases, with 11 bases between. The germline CDR1 and CDR2 sequences are MNHEY and SVGAGI. The length of the CDR3 is 13 residues. The CDR3 reads CASSYNSQAEQYF. The CDR3 region has the DNA TGTGCCAGCAGTTACAACTCCCAAGCCGAGCAGTACTTC.

The genes are TRBV27 and TRBJ2-5; 8 bases agree with TRBD1. V gave up 6 bases and J gave up 4 bases; unmatched junction bases: 4. This CDR3 contains 13 residues. Germline V gene sequence: CDR1 MNHEY, CDR2 SMNVEV (reference sequence). CDR3 amino acids: CASRRTGGETQYF. The CDR3 DNA follows: TGTGCCAGCAGGAGAACAGGGGGAGAGACCCAGTACTTC.

V is TRBV19 and J is TRBJ1-5; 10 nucleotides align to TRBD1. Germline trimming cut 3 bases from V and 2 bases from J; bases unmatched to any gene: 16. Germline V CDR1 and CDR2: LNHDA, SQIVND (reference sequence). The CDR3 covers 20 residues. CDR3 bases: TGTGCCAGTAGTATTCCCCGACCGGGACAGGGGCCGAGGGGCAATCAGCCCCAGCATTTT. Translation: CASSIPRPGQGPRGNQPQHF.

The V gene is TRBV13, the J gene TRBJ1-4; D call uncertain. With 4 bases removed from V and 8 bases from J, the gap between germline ends came to 17 bases. The CDR3 loop spans 15 amino acids. The germline gives CDR1 PRHDT, CDR2 FYEKMQ (reference sequence). CDR3 sequence reads: CASSSNAEGWEKLFF. The CDR3 DNA reads as TGTGCCAGCAGCTCAAACGCGGAGGGATGGGAAAAACTGTTTTTT.

This chain connects TRBV13 to TRBJ1-2; TRBD1 agrees at 10 bases. This CDR3 region has 14 residues. Trimming at V came to 5 bases and at J to 2 bases, leaving 2 bases not matched to a gene. Per germline, CDR1 PRHDT and CDR2 FYEKMQ (reference sequence). CDR3 region: CASSRTGGNYGYTF. The CDR3 DNA is TGTGCCAGCAGCCGGACAGGGGGGAACTATGGCTACACCTTC.